A selection of T cell receptor beta chains follows, all from one sample in a study of T cell responses to AZD1222 COVID-19 vaccine. Profiling relied on immunoSEQ multiplex PCR, and the TCRdb table lists in-frame clones only, not all of them. Of about 160,000 clones listed, 85% to 90% were seen once; the top ten hold 4% to 5.5%. Sequencing was performed on peripheral blood, taken 28 days after the second AZD1222 dose. These receptors were obtained from an adult who received the AZD1222 COVID-19 vaccine. Each CDR3 is given with its conserved first and last residue. D genes are given only for firm matches. Not all rows give a size; the values are once, few, many and, for expanded clones, a class.

-,TRBJ2-3,TRBV30,few,CAWSVLEAIDTQYF,TGTGCCTGGAGTGTACTAGAGGCGATAGATACGCAGTATTTT
-,TRBJ1-6,TRBV4-3,-,CASSQARSSPLHF,TGCGCCAGCAGCCAAGCGCGTTCTTCACCCCTCCACTTT
-,TRBJ2-2,TRBV11-3,-,CASSRNRHAGELFF,TGTGCCAGCAGCCGCAACCGACATGCCGGGGAGCTGTTTTTT
TRBD1,TRBJ2-3,TRBV5-4,-,CASSLGGGHRQGGTDTQYF,TGTGCCAGCAGCTTGGGGGGTGGACACAGACAGGGCGGCACAGATACGCAGTATTTT
-,TRBJ1-1,TRBV2,-,CASMGSTPDTEAFF,TGTGCCAGCATGGGCAGCACCCCCGACACTGAAGCTTTCTTT
-,TRBJ2-7,TRBV7-2,-,CASSFAAQYEQYF,TGTGCCAGCAGCTTTGCAGCCCAATACGAGCAGTACTTC
-,TRBJ2-6,TRBV5-6,few,CASSSFRKSSGANVLTF,TGTGCCAGCAGCTCCTTCAGGAAGAGCTCTGGGGCCAACGTCCTGACTTTC
-,TRBJ1-5,TRBV6-5,-,CASSYSRTGNQPQHF,TGTGCCAGCAGTTACTCGAGGACAGGCAATCAGCCCCAGCATTTT
-,TRBJ2-1,TRBV4-3,-,CASSQRLVGGRSGEQFF,TGCGCCAGCAGCCAACGTTTAGTGGGGGGGCGTTCCGGTGAGCAGTTCTTC
-,TRBJ1-1,TRBV3-1/TRBV3-2,-,CASSQGGPDTEAFF,TGTGCCAGCAGCCAAGGGGGGCCGGACACTGAAGCTTTCTTT
-,TRBJ2-1,TRBV6-5,-,CIVTSSYNEQFF,TGCATCGTCACGAGCTCCTACAATGAGCAGTTCTTC
TRBD1,TRBJ1-6,TRBV2,-,CATQTGDNSPLHF,TGTGCCACTCAGACAGGGGATAATTCACCCCTCCACTTT
-,TRBJ1-2,TRBV6-5,-,CASSTRNYGYTF,TGTGCCAGCAGTACCAGAAACTATGGCTACACCTTC
TRBD1,TRBJ2-2,TRBV13,-,CARTKGSGQGTNTGELFF,TGTGCCAGAACCAAGGGTTCCGGACAGGGAACGAACACCGGGGAGCTGTTTTTT
-,TRBJ2-7,TRBV5-4,-,CASSRNSYEQYF,TGTGCCAGCAGTCGGAACTCCTACGAGCAGTACTTC
-,TRBJ2-1,TRBV6-5,-,CASSSAGAGNEQFF,TGTGCCAGCAGTTCCGCGGGGGCGGGCAATGAGCAGTTCTTC
-,TRBJ1-1,TRBV5-1,-,CASSLAGDEAFF,TGCGCCAGCAGCTTGGCGGGGGATGAAGCTTTCTTT
-,TRBJ2-3,TRBV21-1,-,CASGGPDTQYF,TGTGCCAGCGGAGGGCCAGATACGCAGTATTTT
-,TRBJ1-1,TRBV27,-,CASRILGGGTEAFF,TGTGCCAGCAGGATCTTGGGGGGCGGCACTGAAGCTTTCTTT
-,TRBJ1-2,TRBV7-2,-,CASSFGASYGYTF,TGTGCCAGCAGCTTCGGGGCCAGTTATGGCTACACCTTC
-,TRBJ1-6,TRBV30,-,CAWSVNNQGPLHF,TGTGCCTGGAGTGTTAACAATCAGGGACCCCTCCACTTT
-,TRBJ1-5,TRBV6-6,-,CASSYDGYLTPQPQHF,TGTGCCAGCAGTTACGATGGATACCTAACTCCTCAGCCCCAGCATTTT
-,TRBJ2-1,TRBV24-1,-,CATSDFDGKQFF,TGTGCCACCAGTGACTTTGACGGGAAGCAGTTCTTC
-,TRBJ1-5,TRBV28,-,CASSQIGTGRQNQPQHF,TGTGCCAGCAGTCAAATAGGTACCGGACGCCAAAATCAGCCCCAGCATTTT
-,TRBJ1-4,TRBV6-6,-,CASSLQGNFEKLFF,TGTGCCAGCAGTCTACAGGGTAATTTTGAAAAACTGTTTTTT
-,TRBJ2-7,TRBV7-2,-,CASSFRPGGSDEQYF,TGTGCCAGCAGCTTTCGTCCAGGGGGGTCGGACGAGCAGTACTTC
-,TRBJ2-1,TRBV30,-,CAWTPRQVGNEQFF,TGTGCCTGGACCCCTCGACAGGTTGGGAATGAGCAGTTCTTC
-,TRBJ1-4,TRBV30,-,CAWSLQSGVIEKLFF,TGTGCCTGGAGCCTGCAGTCCGGGGTAATAGAAAAACTGTTTTTT
-,TRBJ1-5,TRBV6-6,-,CASADPTATNQPQHF,TGTGCCAGCGCAGATCCAACAGCCACTAATCAGCCCCAGCATTTT
TRBD1,TRBJ1-2,TRBV30,-,CAWSVGTAYGYTF,TGTGCCTGGAGTGTAGGGACAGCCTATGGCTACACCTTC
-,TRBJ2-2,TRBV9,-,CASSVGASNTGELFF,TGTGCCAGCAGCGTCGGGGCCTCGAACACCGGGGAGCTGTTTTTT
TRBD1,TRBJ1-1,TRBV7-8,-,CASSLSGGPRASFF,TGTGCCAGCAGCTTATCAGGGGGGCCAAGAGCGTCTTTCTTT
TRBD1,TRBJ1-6,TRBV2,-,CASRYDRVGDSPLHF,TGTGCCAGCAGATACGACAGGGTGGGGGATTCACCCCTCCACTTT
-,TRBJ1-1,TRBV19,-,CASSTGGSREAFF,TGTGCCAGTAGTACCGGAGGGAGTAGAGAAGCTTTCTTT
-,TRBJ1-1,TRBV2,-,CASSASDLWTAEAFF,TGTGCCAGCAGTGCCTCGGACTTATGGACCGCTGAAGCTTTCTTT
-,TRBJ2-3,TRBV5-1,once,CASSLSQGGDTQYF,TGCGCCAGCAGCTTGTCTCAGGGTGGGGATACGCAGTATTTT
TRBD2,TRBJ2-7,TRBV6-6,-,CASSQFLLAGPSYEQYF,TGTGCCAGCAGTCAGTTCTTACTAGCGGGGCCCTCCTACGAGCAGTACTTC
-,TRBJ1-5,TRBV30,-,CAWSVGTLGNQPQHF,TGTGCCTGGAGTGTCGGGACACTCGGCAATCAGCCCCAGCATTTT